This T cell receptor beta chain was sequenced in a study of T cells in narcolepsy. Study details: Enrolled donors included narcolepsy type 1 or type 2 patients and healthy controls.

This clone was seen more than once but under ten times. Its antigen is currently unknown. At the DNA level, this CDR3 is encoded by other sequences in the same sample as well. Findings and caveats of the study: No autoreactive T cell clone sequences appeared in some memory CD4+ repertoires. Healthy controls reportedly lacked the autoreactive clonotypes serially found in patients' blood.

Per germline, CDR1 SGDLS and CDR2 YYNGEE. Trimming removed 4 bases at V and 2 bases at J, with 19 bases between. There are 17 residues in the CDR3. Measured with immunoSEQ multiplex PCR; TCRdb has only the in-frame clones, and not every one. The table lists 25,000 to 35,000 clones, 75% to 85% of them singletons. The clonotype originates from a human donor in good health. This chain links TRBV9 with TRBJ2-1; possibly TRBD1 or TRBD2 for D (6 bases each). The sample comprised memory (CD45RA-) CD4+ T cells from blood. The CDR3 loop reads CASSPRGRTGAYNEQFF. The CDR3 bases are TGTGCCAGCAGCCCGAGGGGGAGGACGGGGGCCTACAATGAGCAGTTCTTC.